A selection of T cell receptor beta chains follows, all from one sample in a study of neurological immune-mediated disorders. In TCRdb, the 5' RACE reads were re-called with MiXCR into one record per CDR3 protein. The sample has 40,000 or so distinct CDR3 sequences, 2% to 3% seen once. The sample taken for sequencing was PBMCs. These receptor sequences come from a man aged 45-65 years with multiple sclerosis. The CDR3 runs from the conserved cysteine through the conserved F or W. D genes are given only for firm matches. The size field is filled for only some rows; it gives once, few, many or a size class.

CDR3nt: TGCGCCAGCAGCTTGGGGGTTGCAACTAATGAAAAACTGTTTTTT
CDR3aa: CASSLGVATNEKLFF
abundance: many
len: 15
j_gene: TRBJ1-4
v_gene: TRBV5-1
d_gene: .

CDR3nt: TGTGCCAGCAGTACCGGGACACTTAGCAATCAGCCCCAGCATTTT
CDR3aa: CASSTGTLSNQPQHF
abundance: many
len: 15
j_gene: TRBJ1-5
v_gene: TRBV7-2
d_gene: .

CDR3nt: TGTGCCAGCAGTTACCGTGGCGGGGGGGCCGAAGATACGCAGTATTTT
CDR3aa: CASSYRGGGAEDTQYF
abundance: many
len: 16
j_gene: TRBJ2-3
v_gene: TRBV6-6
d_gene: TRBD2

CDR3nt: TGCAGTGCTGCCCGGACAGGGGCGAAGGGGAACACTGAAGCTTTCTTT
CDR3aa: CSAARTGAKGNTEAFF
abundance: many
len: 16
j_gene: TRBJ1-1
v_gene: TRBV20-1
d_gene: TRBD1

CDR3nt: TGTGCCAGCAGTTTATCGATAAATGGGTACACTGAAGCTTTCTTT
CDR3aa: CASSLSINGYTEAFF
abundance: many
len: 15
j_gene: TRBJ1-1
v_gene: TRBV27
d_gene: .

CDR3nt: TGCAGTGCTAGTGGTAGCGGGGGGATAACAGATACGCAGTATTTT
CDR3aa: CSASGSGGITDTQYF
abundance: many
len: 15
j_gene: TRBJ2-3
v_gene: TRBV20-1
d_gene: TRBD2

CDR3nt: TGTGCCAGCAGTCAGGGGCGGGGGGGCTCCTACGAGCAGTACTTC
CDR3aa: CASSQGRGGSYEQYF
abundance: many
len: 15
j_gene: TRBJ2-7
v_gene: TRBV7-2
d_gene: TRBD2

CDR3nt: TGTGCCAGCAGCCAAGTCGCGGACAGGGTTAGCGAGCAGTACTTC
CDR3aa: CASSQVADRVSEQYF
abundance: many
len: 15
j_gene: TRBJ2-7
v_gene: TRBV3-1
d_gene: TRBD1

CDR3nt: TGTGCCAGCAGCCAAGAAGCTCCAGGTGTGGAGAGTTATATGAACACTGAAGCTTTCTTT
CDR3aa: CASSQEAPGVESYMNTEAFF
abundance: .
len: 20
j_gene: TRBJ1-1
v_gene: TRBV4-2
d_gene: .

CDR3nt: TGTGCCAGCAGCCAAACGGCCTACGAGCAGTACTTC
CDR3aa: CASSQTAYEQYF
abundance: many
len: 12
j_gene: TRBJ2-7
v_gene: TRBV3-1
d_gene: .

CDR3nt: TGCGCCAGCAGGGCCCACACAGATACGCAGTATTTT
CDR3aa: CASRAHTDTQYF
abundance: many
len: 12
j_gene: TRBJ2-3
v_gene: TRBV5-1
d_gene: .

CDR3nt: TGCGCCAGCAGCTTGGCGCAGGGGCACTCCTACGAGCAGTACTTC
CDR3aa: CASSLAQGHSYEQYF
abundance: many
len: 15
j_gene: TRBJ2-7
v_gene: TRBV5-1
d_gene: .

CDR3nt: TGTGCCAGCAGTGACGGTGGGGGGGCGACAGATACGCAGTATTTT
CDR3aa: CASSDGGGATDTQYF
abundance: many
len: 15
j_gene: TRBJ2-3
v_gene: TRBV6-4
d_gene: .

CDR3nt: TGTGCCAGCAGTTTATTTGGGCAGAACACAGATACGCAGTATTTT
CDR3aa: CASSLFGQNTDTQYF
abundance: many
len: 15
j_gene: TRBJ2-3
v_gene: TRBV12-3/TRBV12-4
d_gene: .

CDR3nt: TGTGCCAGCAGTGAGGGACGGGACAATCAGCCCCAGCATTTT
CDR3aa: CASSEGRDNQPQHF
abundance: .
len: 14
j_gene: TRBJ1-5
v_gene: TRBV6-4
d_gene: .

CDR3nt: TGTGCCAGCAGCCGGACAGGGGTTAGCAATCAGCCCCAGCATTTT
CDR3aa: CASSRTGVSNQPQHF
abundance: many
len: 15
j_gene: TRBJ1-5
v_gene: TRBV6-5
d_gene: TRBD1

CDR3nt: TGTGCCATCAGTCTAGCGGGACTACCGACAGATACGCAGTATTTT
CDR3aa: CAISLAGLPTDTQYF
abundance: many
len: 15
j_gene: TRBJ2-3
v_gene: TRBV10-3
d_gene: TRBD2

CDR3nt: TGTGCCAGCAGTTTAGGGCTAGCAGGCAATGAGCAGTTCTTC
CDR3aa: CASSLGLAGNEQFF
abundance: .
len: 14
j_gene: TRBJ2-1
v_gene: TRBV28
d_gene: .

CDR3nt: TGCAGTGCTCCCCGGGCCACCGGAGGCTACGAGCAGTACTTC
CDR3aa: CSAPRATGGYEQYF
abundance: many
len: 14
j_gene: TRBJ2-7
v_gene: TRBV20-1
d_gene: .

CDR3nt: TGCGCCAGCAGCCGCAGGGGGGACATGAACACTGAAGCTTTCTTT
CDR3aa: CASSRRGDMNTEAFF
abundance: many
len: 15
j_gene: TRBJ1-1
v_gene: TRBV5-1
d_gene: TRBD1

CDR3nt: TGTGCCAGTAGTACCTACAGGGGGAACACCATATATTTT
CDR3aa: CASSTYRGNTIYF
abundance: .
len: 13
j_gene: TRBJ1-3
v_gene: TRBV19
d_gene: TRBD1

CDR3nt: TGCGCCAGCAGCCAAGTTTCCGTCGGAAACACCATATATTTT
CDR3aa: CASSQVSVGNTIYF
abundance: many
len: 14
j_gene: TRBJ1-3
v_gene: TRBV4-1
d_gene: .

CDR3nt: TGCAGTGCTTATAAAGGGACTAGCGGGGGGGACGAGCAGTACTTC
CDR3aa: CSAYKGTSGGDEQYF
abundance: many
len: 15
j_gene: TRBJ2-7
v_gene: TRBV20-1
d_gene: TRBD2

CDR3nt: TGCGCCAGCAGCTTGGGTGCCAGGGGGGGGACTGAAGCTTTCTTT
CDR3aa: CASSLGARGGTEAFF
abundance: few
len: 15
j_gene: TRBJ1-1
v_gene: TRBV5-1
d_gene: TRBD1

CDR3nt: TGTGCCAGCGGACTACTAATAAATGAGCAGTTCTTC
CDR3aa: CASGLLINEQFF
abundance: many
len: 12
j_gene: TRBJ2-1
v_gene: TRBV12-3/TRBV12-4
d_gene: .

CDR3nt: TGTGCCAGCAGCACCAGACGGGCGGCTTACGAGCAGTACTTC
CDR3aa: CASSTRRAAYEQYF
abundance: .
len: 14
j_gene: TRBJ2-7
v_gene: TRBV7-2
d_gene: .

CDR3nt: TGTGCCAGCAGCCAACTACAGGGAAGGGACAATGAGCAGTTCTTC
CDR3aa: CASSQLQGRDNEQFF
abundance: .
len: 15
j_gene: TRBJ2-1
v_gene: TRBV14
d_gene: .

CDR3nt: TGCAGTGCTAGGACCTTGGACAGGGGATTTGAAGAGACCCAGTACTTC
CDR3aa: CSARTLDRGFEETQYF
abundance: many
len: 16
j_gene: TRBJ2-5
v_gene: TRBV20-1
d_gene: TRBD1

CDR3nt: TGTGCCAGCAGTCGTGGGGGAGAGCCCCAGAATTTT
CDR3aa: CASSRGGEPQNF
abundance: few
len: 12
j_gene: TRBJ1-5
v_gene: TRBV6-6
d_gene: .

CDR3nt: TGTGCCACCAGCAGAGATGTAGGGCCCTACAATGAGCAGTTCTTC
CDR3aa: CATSRDVGPYNEQFF
abundance: many
len: 15
j_gene: TRBJ2-1
v_gene: TRBV15
d_gene: .

CDR3nt: TGTGCCAGCAGCCGACAGGGGAACACTGAAGCTTTCTTT
CDR3aa: CASSRQGNTEAFF
abundance: medium-sized
len: 13
j_gene: TRBJ1-1
v_gene: TRBV7-2
d_gene: TRBD1

CDR3nt: TGTGCCTCCAAGGTGGATTCCTACGAGCAGTACTTC
CDR3aa: CASKVDSYEQYF
abundance: many
len: 12
j_gene: TRBJ2-7
v_gene: TRBV2
d_gene: .

CDR3nt: TGTGCCAGCAGCTTACTACTAAACAACTACAATGAGCAGTTCTTC
CDR3aa: CASSLLLNNYNEQFF
abundance: many
len: 15
j_gene: TRBJ2-1
v_gene: TRBV7-2
d_gene: .

CDR3nt: TGTGCCAGCGGGAAGGCAGGGGAAACCGGGGAGCTGTTTTTT
CDR3aa: CASGKAGETGELFF
abundance: few
len: 14
j_gene: TRBJ2-2
v_gene: TRBV12-3/TRBV12-4
d_gene: .

CDR3nt: TGCAGTGTCCCAGGGACAAACATTCAGTACTTC
CDR3aa: CSVPGTNIQYF
abundance: many
len: 11
j_gene: TRBJ2-4
v_gene: TRBV20-1
d_gene: .

CDR3nt: TGTGCCAGCAGTTACTCGAATGCCAGGGTATCCGGGGAGCTGTTTTTT
CDR3aa: CASSYSNARVSGELFF
abundance: .
len: 16
j_gene: TRBJ2-2
v_gene: TRBV6-5
d_gene: .

CDR3nt: TGTGCCATCAGTGAGTCGTACACCGGGGAGCTGTTTTTT
CDR3aa: CAISESYTGELFF
abundance: many
len: 13
j_gene: TRBJ2-2
v_gene: TRBV10-3
d_gene: .

CDR3nt: TGCAGTGCTAGGGACAACCATAGCAATCAGCCCCAGCATTTT
CDR3aa: CSARDNHSNQPQHF
abundance: many
len: 14
j_gene: TRBJ1-5
v_gene: TRBV20-1
d_gene: .

CDR3nt: TGTGCCAGCAGTCCAGAGAACACTGAAGCTTTCTTT
CDR3aa: CASSPENTEAFF
abundance: many
len: 12
j_gene: TRBJ1-1
v_gene: TRBV12-3/TRBV12-4
d_gene: .

CDR3nt: TGTGCCAGCAGCTTAGTTGGGGGTAGCAATCAGCCCCAGCATTTT
CDR3aa: CASSLVGGSNQPQHF
abundance: many
len: 15
j_gene: TRBJ1-5
v_gene: TRBV7-2
d_gene: .